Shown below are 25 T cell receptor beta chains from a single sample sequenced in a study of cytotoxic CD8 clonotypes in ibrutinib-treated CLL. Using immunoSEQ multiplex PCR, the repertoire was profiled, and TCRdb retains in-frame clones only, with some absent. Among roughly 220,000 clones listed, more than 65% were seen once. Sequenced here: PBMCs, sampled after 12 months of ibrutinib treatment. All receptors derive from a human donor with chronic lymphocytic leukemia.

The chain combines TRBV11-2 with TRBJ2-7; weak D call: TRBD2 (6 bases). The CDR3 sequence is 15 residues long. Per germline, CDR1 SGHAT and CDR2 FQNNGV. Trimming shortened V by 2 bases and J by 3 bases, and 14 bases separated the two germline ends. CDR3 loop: CASSLSGDPIYEQYF. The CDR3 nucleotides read TGTGCCAGCAGCTTATCGGGGGACCCGATCTACGAGCAGTACTTC.

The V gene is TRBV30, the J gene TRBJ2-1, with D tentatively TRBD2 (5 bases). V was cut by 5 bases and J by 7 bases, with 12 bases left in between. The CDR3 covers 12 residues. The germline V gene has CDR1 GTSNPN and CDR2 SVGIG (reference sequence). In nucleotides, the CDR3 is TGTGCCTGGGAGGGATCTAGGAATGAGCAGTTCTTC. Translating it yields CAWEGSRNEQFF.

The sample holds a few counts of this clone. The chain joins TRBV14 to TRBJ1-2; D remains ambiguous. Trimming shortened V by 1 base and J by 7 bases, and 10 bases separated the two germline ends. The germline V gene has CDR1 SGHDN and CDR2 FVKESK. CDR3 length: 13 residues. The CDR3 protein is CASSQVGFSGYTF. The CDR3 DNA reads TGTGCCAGCAGCCAAGTCGGGTTTTCTGGCTACACCTTC.

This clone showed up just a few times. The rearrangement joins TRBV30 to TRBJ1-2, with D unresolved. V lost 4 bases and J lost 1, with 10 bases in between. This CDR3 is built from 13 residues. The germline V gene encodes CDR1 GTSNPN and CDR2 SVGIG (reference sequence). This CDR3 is CAWNTGNNYGYTF. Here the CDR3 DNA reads TGTGCCTGGAACACGGGTAATAACTATGGCTACACCTTC.

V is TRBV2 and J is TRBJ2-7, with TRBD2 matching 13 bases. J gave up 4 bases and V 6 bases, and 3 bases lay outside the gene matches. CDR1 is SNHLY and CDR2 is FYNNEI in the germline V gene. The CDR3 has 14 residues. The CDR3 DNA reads TGTGCCAGCAGCGGACTAGCGGGAGATTACGAGCAGTACTTC. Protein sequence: CASSGLAGDYEQYF. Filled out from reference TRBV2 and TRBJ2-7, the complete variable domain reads EPEVTQTPSHQVTQMGQEVILRCVPISNHLYFYWYRQILGQKVEFLVSFYNNEISEKSEIFDDQFSVERPDGSNFTLKIRSTKLEDSAMYFCASSGLAGDYEQYFGPGTRLTVT.

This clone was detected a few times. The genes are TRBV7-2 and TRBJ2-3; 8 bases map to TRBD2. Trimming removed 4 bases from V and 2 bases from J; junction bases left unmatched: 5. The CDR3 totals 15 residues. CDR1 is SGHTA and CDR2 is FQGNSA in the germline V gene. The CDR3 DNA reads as TGTGCCAGCAGCTCTATAGCGGGATACACAGATACGCAGTATTTT. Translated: CASSSIAGYTDTQYF.

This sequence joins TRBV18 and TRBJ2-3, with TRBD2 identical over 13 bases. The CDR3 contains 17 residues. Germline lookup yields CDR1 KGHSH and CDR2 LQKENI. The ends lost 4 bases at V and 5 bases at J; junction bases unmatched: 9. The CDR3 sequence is CASSLVLAGGPGDTQYF. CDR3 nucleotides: TGTGCCAGCTCACTGGTACTAGCGGGAGGGCCCGGAGATACGCAGTATTTT.

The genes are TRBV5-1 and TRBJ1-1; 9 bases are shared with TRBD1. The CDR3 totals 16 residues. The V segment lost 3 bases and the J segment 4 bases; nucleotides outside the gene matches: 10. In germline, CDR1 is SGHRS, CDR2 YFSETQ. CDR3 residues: CASSWGYTGGSTEAFF. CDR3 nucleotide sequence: TGCGCCAGCAGCTGGGGCTACACAGGGGGCAGCACTGAAGCTTTCTTT.

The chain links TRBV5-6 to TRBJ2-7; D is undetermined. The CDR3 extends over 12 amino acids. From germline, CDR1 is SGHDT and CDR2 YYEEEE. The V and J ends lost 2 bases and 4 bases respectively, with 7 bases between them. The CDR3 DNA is TGTGCCAGCAGCTTATATGGGTACGAGCAGTACTTC. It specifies CASSLYGYEQYF.

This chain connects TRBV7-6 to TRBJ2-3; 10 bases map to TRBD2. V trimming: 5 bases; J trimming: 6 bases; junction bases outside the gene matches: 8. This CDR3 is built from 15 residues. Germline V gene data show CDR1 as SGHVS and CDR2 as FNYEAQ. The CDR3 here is CASSPSGGALDTQYF. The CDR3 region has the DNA TGTGCCAGCAGCCCTAGCGGGGGAGCTCTGGATACGCAGTATTTT.

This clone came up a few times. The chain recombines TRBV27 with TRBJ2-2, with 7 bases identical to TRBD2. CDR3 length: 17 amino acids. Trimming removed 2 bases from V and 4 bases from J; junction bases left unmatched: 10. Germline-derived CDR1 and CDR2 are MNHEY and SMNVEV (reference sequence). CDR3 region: CASSLTITGGSTGELFF. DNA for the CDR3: TGTGCCAGCAGTTTAACGATAACGGGGGGTTCCACCGGGGAGCTGTTTTTT.

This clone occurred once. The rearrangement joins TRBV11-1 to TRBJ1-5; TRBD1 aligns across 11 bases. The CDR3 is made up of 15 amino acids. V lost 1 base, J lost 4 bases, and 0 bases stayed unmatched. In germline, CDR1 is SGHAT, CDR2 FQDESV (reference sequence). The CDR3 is CASSLGDRGNQPQHF. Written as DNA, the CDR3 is TGTGCCAGCAGCTTAGGGGACAGGGGGAATCAGCCCCAGCATTTT.

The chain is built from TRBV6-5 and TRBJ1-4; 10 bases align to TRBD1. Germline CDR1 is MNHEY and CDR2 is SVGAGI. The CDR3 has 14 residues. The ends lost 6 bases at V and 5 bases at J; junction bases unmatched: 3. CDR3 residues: CASSRTGGNEKLFF. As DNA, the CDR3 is TGTGCCAGCAGCCGGACAGGGGGAAATGAAAAACTGTTTTTT.

The chain's CDR3 is CASSSTGLAGTIAKNIQYF. The CDR3 DNA follows: TGTGCCAGCAGCTCTACCGGACTAGCGGGGACCATAGCCAAAAACATTCAGTACTTC. The chain is built from TRBV7-3 and TRBJ2-4, with 12 bases lining up with TRBD2. The CDR3 spans 19 residues. J lost 0 bases, V lost 4 bases, and 10 bases had no gene match. The V gene's germline CDR1 is SGHTA and CDR2 FQGTGA.

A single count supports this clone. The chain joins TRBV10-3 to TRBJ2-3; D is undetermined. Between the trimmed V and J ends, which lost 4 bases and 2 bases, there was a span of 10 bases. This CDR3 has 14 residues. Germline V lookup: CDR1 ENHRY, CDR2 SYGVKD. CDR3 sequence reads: CAISAATTTDTQYF. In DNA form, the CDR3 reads TGTGCCATCAGTGCTGCCACAACCACAGATACGCAGTATTTT.

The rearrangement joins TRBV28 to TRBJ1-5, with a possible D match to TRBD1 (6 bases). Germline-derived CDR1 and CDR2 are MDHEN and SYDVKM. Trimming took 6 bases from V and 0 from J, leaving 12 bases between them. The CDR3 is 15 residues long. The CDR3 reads CASRTGTLSNQPQHF. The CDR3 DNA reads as TGTGCCAGCAGAACCGGGACACTTAGCAATCAGCCCCAGCATTTT.

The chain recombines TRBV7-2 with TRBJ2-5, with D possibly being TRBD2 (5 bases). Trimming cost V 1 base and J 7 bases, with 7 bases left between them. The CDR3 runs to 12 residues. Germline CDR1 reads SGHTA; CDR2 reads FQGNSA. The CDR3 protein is CASSLEAGTQYF. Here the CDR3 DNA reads TGTGCCAGCAGCTTAGAGGCGGGGACCCAGTACTTC. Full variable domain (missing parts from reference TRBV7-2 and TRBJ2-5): GAGVSQSPSNKVTEKGKDVELRCDPISGHTALYWYRQSLGQGLEFLIYFQGNSAPDKSGLPSDRFSAERTGGSVSTLTIQRTQQEDSAVYLCASSLEAGTQYFGPGTRLLVL.

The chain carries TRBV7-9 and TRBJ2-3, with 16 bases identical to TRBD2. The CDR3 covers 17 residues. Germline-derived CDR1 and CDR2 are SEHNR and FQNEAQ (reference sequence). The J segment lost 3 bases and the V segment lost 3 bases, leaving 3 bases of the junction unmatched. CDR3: CASSLGLAGGRTDTQYF. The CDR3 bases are TGTGCCAGCAGCTTGGGACTAGCGGGAGGGAGGACAGATACGCAGTATTTT. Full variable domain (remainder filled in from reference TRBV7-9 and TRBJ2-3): DTGVSQNPRHKITKRGQNVTFRCDPISEHNRLYWYRQTLGQGPEFLTYFQNEAQLEKSRLLSDRFSAERPKGSFSTLEIQRTEQGDSAMYLCASSLGLAGGRTDTQYFGPGTRLTVL.

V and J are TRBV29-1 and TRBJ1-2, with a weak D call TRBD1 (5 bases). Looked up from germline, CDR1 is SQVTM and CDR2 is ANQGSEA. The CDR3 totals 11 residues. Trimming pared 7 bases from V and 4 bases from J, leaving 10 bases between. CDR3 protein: CSARDLYGYTF. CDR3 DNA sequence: TGCAGCGCCCGGGACCTCTATGGCTACACCTTC.

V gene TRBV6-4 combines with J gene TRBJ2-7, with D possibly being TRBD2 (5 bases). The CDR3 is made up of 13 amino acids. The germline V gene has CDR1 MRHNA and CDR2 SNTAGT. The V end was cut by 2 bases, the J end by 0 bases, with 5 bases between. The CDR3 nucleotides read TGTGCCAGCAGTGACGGGAGCTCCTACGAGCAGTACTTC. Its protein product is CASSDGSSYEQYF.

CDR3 region: CASSQGTPGLAGSEQYF. CDR3 nucleotide sequence: TGCGCCAGCAGCCAAGGAACACCGGGACTAGCGGGAAGCGAGCAGTACTTC. The chain carries TRBV4-3 and TRBJ2-7; 13 nucleotides match TRBD2. This CDR3 is 17 amino acids long. The V gene end was trimmed by 1 base and the J gene end by 6 bases; junction bases not matched to a gene: 9. The germline V gene has CDR1 LGHNA and CDR2 YSLEER.

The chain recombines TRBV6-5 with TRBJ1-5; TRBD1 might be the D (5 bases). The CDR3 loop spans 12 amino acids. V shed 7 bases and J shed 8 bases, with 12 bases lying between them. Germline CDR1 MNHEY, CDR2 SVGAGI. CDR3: CASKKWGEPQHF. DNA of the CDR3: TGTGCCAGCAAAAAATGGGGGGAGCCCCAGCATTTT.

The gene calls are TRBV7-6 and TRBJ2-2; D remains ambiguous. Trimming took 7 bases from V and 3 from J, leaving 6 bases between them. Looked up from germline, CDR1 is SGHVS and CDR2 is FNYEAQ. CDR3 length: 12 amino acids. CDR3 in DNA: TGTGCCAGCAACCTCGACACCGGGGAGCTGTTTTTT. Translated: CASNLDTGELFF.

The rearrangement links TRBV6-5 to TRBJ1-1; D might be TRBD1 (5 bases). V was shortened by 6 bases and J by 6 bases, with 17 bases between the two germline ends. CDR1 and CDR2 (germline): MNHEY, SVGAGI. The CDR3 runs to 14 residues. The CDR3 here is CASRPSGGWSEAFF. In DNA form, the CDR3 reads TGTGCCAGCAGACCGTCCGGGGGGTGGTCTGAAGCTTTCTTT.

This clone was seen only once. CDR3 loop: CSGRTSGRDTQYF. CDR3 DNA: TGCAGCGGTAGGACTAGCGGGAGAGATACGCAGTATTTT. The chain has TRBV29-1 and TRBJ2-3; 13 nucleotides agree with TRBD2. Germline V CDR1 and CDR2: SQVTM, ANQGSEA. Trimming at V came to 7 bases and at J to 5 bases, leaving 3 bases not matched to a gene. This CDR3 is built from 13 residues.